The 29 T cell receptor beta chains below all came from one sample that was sequenced in a study of blood T cell repertoires in COVID-19. Repertoires were generated with immunoSEQ multiplex PCR, while TCRdb's copy carries only in-frame clones and drops some. Among about 130,000 clones listed, over 85% were seen once. The specimen sequenced was peripheral blood. The receptor source for this set is a man in his 60s with COVID-19, enrolled during active disease.

The rearrangement links TRBV29-1 to TRBJ2-1; the D gene is possibly TRBD2 (6 bases). This CDR3 has 15 residues. Trimming cost V 6 bases and J 0 bases, with 15 bases left between them. CDR1 is SQVTM and CDR2 is ANQGSEA in the germline V gene. The CDR3 here is CSVVLADSSYNEQFF. CDR3 in DNA: TGCAGCGTAGTATTAGCGGATAGCTCCTACAATGAGCAGTTCTTC.

This clone was detected only a few times. This chain connects TRBV29-1 to TRBJ1-1; TRBD1 agrees at 9 bases. Looked up from germline, CDR1 is SQVTM and CDR2 is ANQGSEA. This CDR3 spans 12 amino acids. J was trimmed by 4 bases and V by 6 bases; bases with no gene match: 3. CDR3 DNA: TGCAGCGTAATGACAGGGGGCACTGAAGCTTTCTTT. It specifies CSVMTGGTEAFF.

The chain is built from TRBV6-5 and TRBJ2-7; maybe TRBD1 (6 bases). Germline V gene lookup returns CDR1 MNHEY and CDR2 SVGAGI. This CDR3 has 15 residues. The V end was cut by 5 bases, the J end by 4 bases, with 18 bases between. The CDR3 here is CASSPDRSPGYEQYF. In nucleotides, the CDR3 is TGTGCCAGCAGTCCAGACAGGTCCCCGGGTTACGAGCAGTACTTC.

This clone was seen just once. The rearrangement links TRBV7-2 to TRBJ1-1; TRBD1 matches at 7 bases. Germline CDR1 SGHTA, CDR2 FQGNSA. V shed 4 bases, J shed 5 bases, and the junction held 7 bases outside the gene matches. There are 14 residues in the CDR3. The CDR3 region has the DNA TGTGCCAGCAGCTCATCGACAGGGCGGACTGAAGCTTTCTTT. It codes for CASSSSTGRTEAFF.

This chain links TRBV18 with TRBJ1-5, with D hard to call. Per germline, CDR1 KGHSH and CDR2 LQKENI. V was shortened by 4 bases and J by 1 base, with 5 bases between the two germline ends. The CDR3 runs 13 residues. CDR3 sequence: CASSLGSNQPQHF. CDR3 sequence (DNA): TGTGCCAGCTCACTTGGCAGCAATCAGCCCCAGCATTTT.

CDR3 loop: CAIRDSDSYEQYF. The CDR3, as DNA: TGTGCCATCCGGGACAGCGATTCCTACGAGCAGTACTTC. The genes are TRBV10-3 and TRBJ2-7; TRBD1 matches 7 bases. Losses at the gene ends were 8 bases for V and 1 base for J; bases not matched to a gene: 5. Germline V gene sequence: CDR1 ENHRY, CDR2 SYGVKD. The CDR3 totals 13 residues.

V gene TRBV5-1 combines with J gene TRBJ1-6; D may be TRBD1 (6 bases). The germline V gene has CDR1 SGHRS and CDR2 YFSETQ. V lost 1 base and J 2 bases, leaving 10 bases between the germline ends. The CDR3 has 16 residues. The CDR3 coding sequence is TGCGCCAGCAGCTTGACACAGGGCACCTATAATTCACCCCTCCACTTT. Translated: CASSLTQGTYNSPLHF.

This clone was picked up a small number of times. The rearrangement joins TRBV5-1 to TRBJ2-1, with 11 bases aligning to TRBD2. Germline V gene sequence: CDR1 SGHRS, CDR2 YFSETQ. The trim removed 4 bases at V and 4 bases at J, leaving 4 bases unmatched. This CDR3 is built from 15 residues. CDR3 in DNA: TGCGCCAGCAGCCCCTCTAGCGGGGGGTACAATGAGCAGTTCTTC. It specifies CASSPSSGGYNEQFF.

V is TRBV28 and J is TRBJ1-5; TRBD1 matches at 8 bases. Germline assignment: CDR1 MDHEN and CDR2 SYDVKM. V lost 7 bases and J lost 1; bases outside the gene matches: 6. There are 15 residues in the CDR3. CDR3 protein: CASTIDRGSNQPQHF. The DNA for the CDR3 is TGTGCCAGCACCATAGACAGGGGAAGCAATCAGCCCCAGCATTTT.

This clone was detected once. This sequence joins TRBV11-2 and TRBJ1-1, with 8 bases fitting TRBD1. The V and J ends lost 5 bases and 4 bases, in that order; junction bases with no gene match: 6. Germline CDR1 and CDR2: SGHAT and FQNNGV. The CDR3 runs 14 residues. Here the CDR3 DNA reads TGTGCCAGCAGCCTCAGACAGGGGACCACTGAAGCTTTCTTT. Protein sequence: CASSLRQGTTEAFF.

The chain employs TRBV19 and TRBJ2-7; 8 bases agree with TRBD2. The CDR3 covers 14 residues. V trimming: 9 bases; J trimming: 0 bases; junction bases outside the gene matches: 7. CDR1 LNHDA and CDR2 SQIVND come from the germline V gene (reference sequence). DNA of the CDR3: TGTGCCAGCCGTAACAGCGGGAGCTCCTACGAGCAGTACTTC. Translating gives CASRNSGSSYEQYF.

This rearrangement joins TRBV5-4 to TRBJ2-1, with D perhaps TRBD2 (6 bases). V gave up 3 bases and J gave up 4 bases, with 14 bases separating them. The CDR3 length is 15 residues. Germline assignment: CDR1 SGHNT and CDR2 YYREEE (reference sequence). The CDR3 reads CASSSRLVGYNEQFF. The CDR3 DNA sequence: TGTGCCAGCAGCTCAAGACTAGTAGGGTACAATGAGCAGTTCTTC.

The chain employs TRBV5-1 and TRBJ2-1, with 8 nucleotides matching TRBD2. The CDR3 consists of 17 residues. Germline V gene sequence: CDR1 SGHRS, CDR2 YFSETQ. Trimming took 0 bases from V and 0 from J; bases not matched to a gene: 5. CDR3 amino acids: CASSLDRAGGSYNEQFF. CDR3 DNA: TGCGCCAGCAGCTTGGATAGGGCGGGGGGCTCCTACAATGAGCAGTTCTTC.

The V and J genes are TRBV12-2 and TRBJ2-7; the D segment call TRBD2 is taken from the table without a DNA check. TRBV12-2 is a pseudogene locus. This CDR3 region has 15 residues. CDR3 protein: CASPRGGPSSYEQYF. The CDR3 DNA follows: TGTGCAAGTCCCCGAGGAGGTCCGAGCTCCTACGAGCAGTACTTC.

The chain employs TRBV2 and TRBJ1-2; TRBD1 matches 9 bases. From germline, CDR1 is SNHLY and CDR2 FYNNEI. J was trimmed by 3 bases and V by 6 bases; bases with no gene match: 11. The CDR3 totals 16 residues. The CDR3 coding sequence is TGTGCCAGCAGAGAGACCGCCGGGACAGGGCACTATGGCTACACCTTC. This translates into CASRETAGTGHYGYTF.

The chain employs TRBV14 and TRBJ2-1; 8 positions agree with TRBD2. The CDR3 loop spans 16 amino acids. Germline CDR1 SGHDN, CDR2 FVKESK. With 4 bases clipped from V and 9 bases from J, the junction kept 14 bases outside the gene matches. Here the CDR3 DNA reads TGTGCCAGCAGCCGCGTGAGAGCGGGAGAAGCTGGTGAGCAGTTCTTC. It codes for CASSRVRAGEAGEQFF.

This rearrangement joins TRBV6-6 to TRBJ1-4; possible D gene TRBD1, 5 bases. Germline loops: CDR1 MNHNY, CDR2 SVGAGI (reference sequence). The CDR3 consists of 16 residues. The V end was cut by 6 bases, the J end by 0 bases, with 14 bases between. CDR3: CASRGIQGATNEKLFF. CDR3 in DNA: TGTGCCAGCAGAGGGATCCAGGGCGCAACTAATGAAAAACTGTTTTTT.

The chain is built from TRBV6-5 and TRBJ2-1; possibly TRBD2 for D (6 bases). The CDR3 spans 14 residues. Germline CDR1 is MNHEY and CDR2 is SVGAGI. V lost 4 bases to trimming and J lost 5 bases, with 12 bases between them. The CDR3 bases are TGTGCCAGCAGTTCTCGGGAGTCTAACAATGAGCAGTTCTTC. It encodes CASSSRESNNEQFF.

The rearrangement links TRBV5-4 to TRBJ2-7; D may be TRBD2 (6 bases). Germline loops: CDR1 SGHNT, CDR2 YYREEE (reference sequence). V dropped 2 bases and J dropped 4 bases, with 13 bases sitting between them. This CDR3 is built from 14 residues. CDR3 residues: CASSFTGLQYEQYF. The CDR3, as DNA: TGTGCCAGCAGCTTTACGGGACTCCAATACGAGCAGTACTTC.

The chain is built from TRBV3-1 (or the pseudogene TRBV3-2) and TRBJ1-2; 10 bases fit TRBD1. J gave up 5 bases and V 8 bases, and 8 bases lay outside the gene matches. The CDR3 contains 14 residues. Germline V gene sequence: CDR1 LGHDT, CDR2 YNNKEL (reference sequence). CDR3 coding DNA: TGTGCCAGCCGCGGGACAGGGGACCTATATGGCTACACCTTC. It is translated as CASRGTGDLYGYTF.

The genes are TRBV14 and TRBJ2-5, with 9 bases aligning to TRBD2. The V gene's germline CDR1 is SGHDN and CDR2 FVKESK. The CDR3 loop spans 16 amino acids. After removal of 1 base from V and 4 bases from J, the junction contained 7 bases not matched to a gene. The CDR3 DNA is TGTGCCAGCAGCCAAGGTCTCCTAGCGGGACGAGAGACCCAGTACTTC. Translating it yields CASSQGLLAGRETQYF. The complete variable domain, with remaining parts taken from reference TRBV14 and TRBJ2-5, reads EAGVTQFPSHSVIEKGQTVTLRCDPISGHDNLYWYRRVMGKEIKFLLHFVKESKQDESGMPNNRFLAERTGGTYSTLKVQPAELEDSGVYFCASSQGLLAGRETQYFGPGTRLLVL.

This sequence joins TRBV6-5 and TRBJ1-2, with 7 bases lining up with TRBD1. The CDR3 sequence is 14 residues long. J was trimmed by 7 bases and V by 6 bases; bases with no gene match: 11. Germline V gives CDR1 MNHEY, CDR2 SVGAGI. CDR3 loop: CASSLPGQEGGYTF. CDR3 bases: TGTGCCAGCAGCCTACCCGGACAGGAAGGTGGCTACACCTTC.

The V gene is TRBV5-6, the J gene TRBJ2-1; weak D call: TRBD1 (5 bases). V lost 2 bases and J lost 7, with 10 bases in between. The CDR3 consists of 13 residues. The germline CDR1 and CDR2 sequences are SGHDT and YYEEEE. This CDR3 is CASSLGVRNEQFF. The CDR3 DNA reads as TGTGCCAGCAGCTTAGGGGTAAGGAATGAGCAGTTCTTC.

The rearrangement joins TRBV19 to TRBJ2-2; 15 bases match TRBD2. The junction had 10 bases not matched to a gene; V was cut back by 7 bases and J by 4 bases. The CDR3 runs to 18 residues. Per the germline V gene, CDR1 is LNHDA and CDR2 is SQIVND (reference sequence). The DNA for the CDR3 is TGTGCCAGTATCTCCACTCAGGGACTAGCGGGAGGCACCGGGGAGCTGTTTTTT. Translation: CASISTQGLAGGTGELFF.

V gene TRBV7-8 combines with J gene TRBJ2-7, with no clear D. CDR3 length: 15 amino acids. Trimming shortened V by 1 base and J by 2 bases, and 12 bases separated the two germline ends. Per germline, CDR1 SGHVS and CDR2 FQNEAQ. CDR3 bases: TGTGCCAGCAGCTTAGTTCGCCAGTTAACCTACGAGCAGTACTTC. It codes for CASSLVRQLTYEQYF.

This clone was picked up one time. The rearrangement links TRBV19 to TRBJ2-1, with unresolved D. Trimming took off 1 base at V and 7 bases at J, with 8 bases between the two ends. The CDR3 consists of 13 residues. Germline V CDR1 and CDR2: LNHDA, SQIVND (reference sequence). The CDR3 here is CASSIVRRNEQFF. The CDR3 DNA follows: TGTGCCAGTAGTATAGTAAGGCGGAATGAGCAGTTCTTC.

The chain has TRBV3-1 (or the pseudogene TRBV3-2) and TRBJ1-5, with 9 bases identical to TRBD1. Germline V gene data show CDR1 as LGHDT and CDR2 as YNNKEL (reference sequence). The CDR3 sequence is 14 residues long. V gave up 4 bases and J gave up 7 bases; unmatched junction bases: 5. DNA of the CDR3: TGTGCCAGCAGCCTCGGGACAGGGCCCCAGCCCCAGCATTTT. Encoded protein: CASSLGTGPQPQHF.

This chain uses TRBV27 with TRBJ1-6; D may be TRBD1 (6 bases). The CDR3 extends over 16 amino acids. Germline V CDR1 and CDR2: MNHEY, SMNVEV (reference sequence). The ends were cut back, 6 bases at V and 7 bases at J, with 19 bases in the middle. DNA of the CDR3: TGTGCCAGCAGCTCTGTGGCGGGGGCGAGGAATTCACCCCTCCACTTT. The encoded protein is CASSSVAGARNSPLHF.

The gene calls are TRBV11-1 and TRBJ2-1, with 11 bases matching TRBD2. The CDR3 is made up of 16 amino acids. Looked up from germline, CDR1 is SGHAT and CDR2 is FQDESV (reference sequence). Trimming removed 6 bases from V and 1 base from J; junction bases left unmatched: 5. The CDR3 protein is CASSLIAGGSYNEQFF. The CDR3 region has the DNA TGTGCCAGCAGTCTCATAGCGGGAGGGTCCTACAATGAGCAGTTCTTC.